The rows below give T cell receptor beta chains drawn from one sample of a study of T cells in Graves' hyperthyroidism and ophthalmopathy. TCRdb re-called the multiplex PCR reads with MiXCR, one entry per CDR3 protein. The repertoire consists of some 620,000 distinct CDR3 sequences, with roughly 15% occurring once and the leading ten covering about 3.8%. Sequencing used blood. The receptors here all came from a woman aged 25 to 39 with Graves' hyperthyroidism. Each CDR3 is given with its conserved first and last residue. The order of the fields is D gene, clone size, J gene, V gene, CDR3 protein, CDR3 DNA. D genes are given only for firm matches. Clone size, where shown, is once, few, many, or a class for clones that have expanded.

D gene: TRBD1; clone size: many; J gene: TRBJ2-1; V gene: TRBV12-3/TRBV12-4; CDR3 protein: CASTGTGKDEQFF; CDR3 DNA: TGTGCCAGCACGGGGACAGGGAAGGATGAGCAGTTCTTC
D gene: -; clone size: few; J gene: TRBJ2-7; V gene: TRBV10-3; CDR3 protein: CAISESTGSRFYEQYF; CDR3 DNA: TGTGCCATCAGTGAGTCTACCGGTAGTCGGTTCTACGAGCAGTACTTC
D gene: -; clone size: -; J gene: TRBJ2-2; V gene: TRBV28; CDR3 protein: CASSLWGKSGELFF; CDR3 DNA: TGTGCCAGCAGTTTATGGGGGAAGAGCGGGGAGCTGTTTTTT
D gene: TRBD2; clone size: few; J gene: TRBJ2-7; V gene: TRBV7-9; CDR3 protein: CASSPWTSGSSYEQYF; CDR3 DNA: TGTGCCAGCAGCCCGTGGACTAGCGGGAGCTCCTACGAGCAGTACTTC
D gene: TRBD2; clone size: many; J gene: TRBJ2-7; V gene: TRBV27; CDR3 protein: CASSSVPLAGGPYEQYF; CDR3 DNA: TGTGCCAGCAGCTCCGTCCCTTTAGCGGGAGGGCCCTACGAGCAGTACTTC
D gene: TRBD1; clone size: many; J gene: TRBJ2-3; V gene: TRBV28; CDR3 protein: CASRGQGFVDTQYF; CDR3 DNA: TGTGCCAGCAGAGGACAGGGGTTTGTAGATACGCAGTATTTT
D gene: TRBD2; clone size: few; J gene: TRBJ2-3; V gene: TRBV9; CDR3 protein: CASSASGSRSDTQYF; CDR3 DNA: TGTGCCAGCAGCGCTAGCGGGAGTAGGTCAGATACGCAGTATTTT
D gene: TRBD2; clone size: -; J gene: TRBJ2-3; V gene: TRBV6-4; CDR3 protein: CASSRLAGEDTQYF; CDR3 DNA: TGTGCCAGCAGCCGACTAGCGGGAGAAGATACGCAGTATTTT
D gene: -; clone size: many; J gene: TRBJ2-7; V gene: TRBV7-2; CDR3 protein: CASSLGSVYDEQYF; CDR3 DNA: TGTGCCAGCAGCTTAGGTAGTGTTTATGACGAGCAGTACTTC
D gene: TRBD1; clone size: many; J gene: TRBJ1-2; V gene: TRBV18; CDR3 protein: CASSPGQTNYGYTF; CDR3 DNA: TGTGCCAGCAGCCCGGGACAGACTAACTATGGCTACACCTTC
D gene: -; clone size: few; J gene: TRBJ2-7; V gene: TRBV29-1; CDR3 protein: CSAIRGNRQYF; CDR3 DNA: TGCAGCGCCATCAGGGGCAACCGGCAGTACTTC
D gene: -; clone size: many; J gene: TRBJ2-1; V gene: TRBV12-3/TRBV12-4; CDR3 protein: CASLPLKGRRNNEQFF; CDR3 DNA: TGTGCCAGCTTACCCCTAAAGGGAAGAAGGAACAATGAGCAGTTCTTC
D gene: TRBD2; clone size: few; J gene: TRBJ2-2; V gene: TRBV20-1; CDR3 protein: CSARAGVVDTGELFF; CDR3 DNA: TGCAGTGCTAGGGCGGGGGTCGTCGACACCGGGGAGCTGTTTTTT